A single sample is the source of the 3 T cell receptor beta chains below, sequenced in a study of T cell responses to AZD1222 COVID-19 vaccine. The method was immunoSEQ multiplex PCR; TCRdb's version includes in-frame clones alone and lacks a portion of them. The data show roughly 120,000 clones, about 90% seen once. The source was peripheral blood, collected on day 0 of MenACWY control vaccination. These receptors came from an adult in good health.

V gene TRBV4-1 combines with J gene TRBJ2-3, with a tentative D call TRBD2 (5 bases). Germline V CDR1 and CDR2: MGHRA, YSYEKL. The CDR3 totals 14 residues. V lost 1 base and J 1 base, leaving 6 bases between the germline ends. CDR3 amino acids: CASSQGRGTDTQYF. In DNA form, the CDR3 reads TGCGCCAGCAGCCAAGGGCGGGGCACAGATACGCAGTATTTT.

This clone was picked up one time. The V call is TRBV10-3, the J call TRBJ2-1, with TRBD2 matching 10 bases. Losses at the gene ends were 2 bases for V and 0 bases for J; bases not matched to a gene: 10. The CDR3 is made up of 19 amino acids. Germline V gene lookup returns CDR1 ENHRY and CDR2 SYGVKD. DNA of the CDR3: TGTGCCATCAGTGAGGGTCTAGCGGGAGCCTTTAGCTCCTACAATGAGCAGTTCTTC. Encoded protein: CAISEGLAGAFSSYNEQFF.

The DNA of the CDR3 is TGCGCCAGCAGCTTGGTCCCGACGACAGACAGCCGAAACACCATATATTTT. Amino acid sequence: CASSLVPTTDSRNTIYF. The V call is TRBV5-1, the J call TRBJ1-3; perhaps TRBD1 as D (5 bases). The length of the CDR3 is 17 residues. Looked up from germline, CDR1 is SGHRS and CDR2 is YFSETQ. V lost 0 bases, J lost 5 bases, and 18 bases lay in between.